This TCR beta chain was sequenced in a study of blood T cell repertoires in COVID-19. In the study overall: Material from acute and convalescent COVID-19 was sourced from the United States, Italy and Spain. T cells, B-cell-depleted T cells, or PBMCs supplied cDNA or gDNA.

Original data processing: Counts of nucleated cells, estimated from reference gene primer amplification, were obtained. The protocol was immunoSEQ multiplex PCR, while the TCRdb copy is restricted to in-frame clones and leaves out a portion. The DNA was the basis for D and trimming; V, J and clone size are from that table. Of just over 90,000 clones listed, roughly 72% are singletons. Germline values: CDR1 LGHNT, CDR2 FRNRAP. The J segment lost 6 bases and the V segment lost 2 bases, leaving 7 bases of the junction unmatched. The CDR3 loop spans 16 amino acids. The chain employs TRBV12-5 and TRBJ2-2; 9 bases are shared with TRBD1. Sample: peripheral blood. The clonotype comes from a man in his 70s with acute or convalescent COVID-19. CDR3 nucleotides: TGTGCTAGTGGTTTGTCAACCGGGACAGGGTCCGGGGAGCTGTTTTTT. It translates to CASGLSTGTGSGELFF.